These T cell receptor beta chains were read from a single sample in a study of human T cells and chemical hapten exposure. Each CDR3 protein gets one entry after TCRdb re-called the RACE reads with MiXCR. The sample consists of around 300,000 distinct CDR3 sequences, roughly 6.9% of them appearing once. The source material was whole blood, sampled in connection with sensitization to the hapten diphenylcyclopropenone (DPC). These receptors were collected from a woman aged 18-29 years with alopecia areata. Some clones in this sample may be carry-over from other donors' samples. The CDR3 runs from the conserved cysteine through the conserved F or W. A D gene is named only where the DNA matches it firmly. Expanded clones get a size class; other rows say once, few or many, or leave the size out.

J gene,V gene,clone size,D gene,CDR3 protein,CDR3 DNA
TRBJ2-2,TRBV18,.,.,CASSRQEDTGELFF,TGTGCCAGCTCAAGACAGGAGGACACCGGGGAGCTGTTTTTT
TRBJ1-5,TRBV6-6,many,TRBD1,CASSYQGDNQPQHF,TGTGCCAGCAGTTACCAGGGGGACAATCAGCCCCAGCATTTT
TRBJ1-2,TRBV6-6,few,.,CASSYRAEGSYGYTF,TGTGCCAGCAGTTACCGCGCGGAAGGAAGCTATGGCTACACCTTC
TRBJ1-1,TRBV25-1,.,.,CASRQGATEAFF,TGTGCCAGCCGACAAGGGGCCACTGAAGCTTTCTTT
TRBJ2-1,TRBV7-2,few,TRBD2,CASSLDGGGRPYEQFF,TGTGCCAGCAGCTTAGACGGCGGGGGTCGGCCCTATGAGCAGTTCTTC
TRBJ2-3,TRBV7-2,.,.,CASSSLQGSTDTQYF,TGTGCCAGCAGCTCCCTCCAGGGGAGCACAGATACGCAGTATTTT
TRBJ2-7,TRBV28,many,.,CASMKQVDPYEQYF,TGTGCCAGCATGAAACAGGTAGACCCCTACGAGCAGTACTTC
TRBJ2-1,TRBV5-1,many,.,CASSPSSLTFTLNEQFF,TGCGCCAGCAGCCCCAGTAGTCTGACTTTCACCCTCAATGAGCAGTTCTTC
TRBJ2-2,TRBV28,.,.,CASSVGTGFFGELFF,TGTGCCAGCAGTGTTGGGACTGGCTTTTTCGGGGAGCTGTTTTTT
TRBJ1-2,TRBV28,many,.,CASSPMPPDSGAGYTF,TGTGCCAGCAGTCCTATGCCCCCGGACAGTGGAGCTGGCTACACCTTC
TRBJ1-1,TRBV12-5,.,.,CASGSADFSSTFF,TGTGCTAGTGGTTCGGCGGACTTCTCATCAACTTTCTTT
TRBJ1-6,TRBV3-1,few,.,CASRHDHSPLHF,TGTGCCAGCAGGCACGACCATTCACCCCTCCACTTT
TRBJ1-1,TRBV7-9,few,.,CASSLGFGGIRNTEAFF,TGTGCCAGCAGCTTAGGATTTGGAGGGATACGGAACACTGAAGCTTTCTTT
TRBJ1-2,TRBV5-1,.,.,CASSTQPQESEGYTF,TGCGCCAGCAGCACACAACCACAGGAGAGTGAAGGCTACACCTTC
TRBJ2-7,TRBV2,many,TRBD2,CASAGESYEQYF,TGTGCCAGCGCGGGGGAGTCCTACGAGCAGTACTTC
TRBJ2-5,TRBV28,few,.,CASRDHGEETQYF,TGTGCCAGCAGGGACCATGGTGAAGAGACCCAGTACTTC
TRBJ2-1,TRBV10-3,many,.,CAISDRGGGNEQFF,TGTGCCATCAGCGACAGGGGAGGGGGCAATGAGCAGTTCTTC
TRBJ2-1,TRBV4-1,many,TRBD1,CASSQGGGKNNEQFF,TGCGCCAGCAGCCAAGGAGGGGGCAAAAACAATGAGCAGTTCTTC
TRBJ2-5,TRBV19,few,.,CASRGLQGLKETQYF,TGTGCCAGTAGAGGACTACAGGGACTTAAAGAGACCCAGTACTTC
TRBJ1-1,TRBV18,few,TRBD1,CASSPLDRAMNTEAFF,TGTGCCAGCTCACCCTTGGACAGGGCGATGAACACTGAAGCTTTCTTT
TRBJ1-1,TRBV6-5,.,TRBD1,CASSPQTGEGTEAFF,TGTGCCAGCAGTCCCCAGACAGGGGAAGGCACTGAAGCTTTCTTT
TRBJ1-1,TRBV7-2,many,.,CASSLHRSYAFF,TGTGCCAGCAGCTTGCACAGGTCGTATGCTTTCTTT
TRBJ1-2,TRBV12-3/TRBV12-4,.,.,CASSLDAYGGYTF,TGTGCCAGCAGCCTGGACGCTTACGGTGGCTACACCTTC
TRBJ1-1,TRBV6-5,.,.,CASSYSSPGTEAFF,TGTGCCAGCAGTTACTCGTCCCCCGGGACTGAAGCTTTCTTT
TRBJ1-6,TRBV7-9,.,.,CASSLEYSGSPLHF,TGTGCCAGCAGCTTAGAGTACTCGGGTTCACCCCTCCACTTT
TRBJ1-1,TRBV11-2,few,.,CASRTQGGQVNTEAFF,TGTGCCAGCAGGACACAGGGTGGGCAGGTGAACACTGAAGCTTTCTTT
TRBJ2-2,TRBV6-1,.,TRBD2,CASSEPGLAIGELFF,TGTGCCAGCAGTGAACCGGGACTAGCCATCGGGGAGCTGTTTTTT
TRBJ2-3,TRBV10-3,.,TRBD1,CAGGQGADSQYF,TGTGCCGGGGGACAGGGGGCAGATTCGCAGTATTTT
TRBJ1-4,TRBV10-3,many,.,CAIRDSLGEKLFF,TGTGCCATCAGGGACAGCCTCGGTGAAAAACTGTTTTTT
TRBJ1-2,TRBV4-1,.,.,CASSQEWTPRRNYGYTF,TGCGCCAGCAGCCAAGAATGGACACCAAGGAGGAACTATGGCTACACCTTC
TRBJ1-1,TRBV10-3,many,.,CATRQGSDTEAFF,TGTGCCACTCGCCAGGGGTCGGACACTGAAGCTTTCTTT
TRBJ2-2,TRBV10-3,few,.,CAMSLANTGELFF,TGTGCCATGTCGTTAGCGAACACCGGGGAGCTGTTTTTT
TRBJ1-1,TRBV27,.,.,CASSLREGWTEAFF,TGTGCCAGCAGTTTACGTGAGGGGTGGACTGAAGCTTTCTTT
TRBJ2-7,TRBV5-6,many,.,CASSFAGNSYEQYF,TGTGCCAGCAGCTTTGCCGGGAACTCCTACGAGCAGTACTTC
TRBJ2-4,TRBV28,many,TRBD1,CASSERQGAKNIQYF,TGTGCCAGCAGCGAAAGACAGGGGGCCAAAAACATTCAGTACTTC
TRBJ1-6,TRBV7-2,many,TRBD1,CASSPGQDNSPLHF,TGTGCCAGCAGCCCGGGACAGGACAATTCACCCCTCCACTTT
TRBJ1-3,TRBV10-3,.,.,CAINGDSNTIYF,TGTGCCATCAACGGGGACTCTAACACCATATATTTT
TRBJ2-2,TRBV15,.,.,CATSSSPLQGGTGELFF,TGTGCCACCAGCAGCTCCCCTCTCCAGGGGGGCACCGGGGAGCTGTTTTTT
TRBJ2-5,TRBV5-1,few,TRBD1,CASSKGQGQETQYF,TGCGCCAGCAGCAAAGGACAGGGACAAGAGACCCAGTACTTC
TRBJ1-1,TRBV24-1,.,.,CATSDESIRTEAFF,TGTGCCACCAGTGACGAGTCTATTAGGACTGAAGCTTTCTTT